Ten or more counts support the clone carrying this T cell receptor beta chain. This sample is part of a study of T cells in Graves' hyperthyroidism and ophthalmopathy. In patients aged 18 to 65, hyperthyroidism was newly diagnosed, with duration under 2 months. Uncontrolled infection, other autoimmune disease, pregnancy and lactation each barred patients from inclusion. Germline loops: CDR1 MNHEY, CDR2 SMNVEV (reference sequence). V trimming: 5 bases; J trimming: 7 bases; junction bases outside the gene matches: 10. This CDR3 has 15 residues. Authors of the study amplified TCR beta CDR3 regions from RNA transcripts. First-round RT-PCR targeting the TCR CDR3 was performed with the HTBI primer set. TCRdb called the multiplex PCR reads again in MiXCR, with one record for every CDR3 protein. The table lists 160,000 or so distinct CDR3 sequences, about 9% of them singletons.

This clonotype originated in a woman under 30 with Graves' hyperthyroidism that later progressed to Graves' ophthalmopathy. This chain uses TRBV27 with TRBJ1-5; TRBD1 matches 8 bases. What was sequenced was blood. The CDR3 here is CASSRMTGARQPQHF. The CDR3 DNA is TGTGCCAGCAGTCGCATGACAGGGGCGAGGCAGCCCCAGCATTTT.